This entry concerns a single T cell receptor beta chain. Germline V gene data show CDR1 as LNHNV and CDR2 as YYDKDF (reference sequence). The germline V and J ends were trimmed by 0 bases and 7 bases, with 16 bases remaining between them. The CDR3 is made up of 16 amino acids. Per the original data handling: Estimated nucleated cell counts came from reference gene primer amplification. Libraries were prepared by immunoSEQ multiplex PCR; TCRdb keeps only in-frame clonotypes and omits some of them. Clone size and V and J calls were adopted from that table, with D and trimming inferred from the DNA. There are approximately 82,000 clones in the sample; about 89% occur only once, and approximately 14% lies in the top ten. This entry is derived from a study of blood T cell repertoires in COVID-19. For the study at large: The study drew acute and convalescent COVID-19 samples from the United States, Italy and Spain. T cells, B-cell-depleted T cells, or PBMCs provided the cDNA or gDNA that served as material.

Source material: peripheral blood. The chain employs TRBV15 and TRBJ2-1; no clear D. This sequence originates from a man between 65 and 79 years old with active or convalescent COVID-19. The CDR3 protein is CATSRDRLPPGNEQFF. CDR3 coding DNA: TGTGCCACCAGCAGAGATCGGCTACCCCCAGGAAATGAGCAGTTCTTC.